The 18 T cell receptor beta chains presented below share a single source sample, sequenced in a study of OX40 agonist ivuxolimab in advanced cancers. Measured with immunoSEQ multiplex PCR; TCRdb has only the in-frame clones, and not every one. Found here are 65,000 to 95,000 clones, 80% to 85% of them singletons; the top ten hold around 2.1%. Sequencing used CD4+ or CD8+ T cells sorted from blood, obtained in a trial of the OX40 agonist ivuxolimab. These receptors all come from an adult with an advanced solid tumor such as melanoma, head and neck, liver or kidney cancer.

This chain links TRBV7-2 with TRBJ1-4, with 7 bases identical to TRBD1. Germline CDR1 reads SGHTA; CDR2 reads FQGNSA. V was clipped by 0 bases and J by 8 bases; unmatched bases: 6. The CDR3 loop spans 15 amino acids. The CDR3 DNA reads as TGTGCCAGCAGCTTAGCAGGGACAGCGGGCGAAAAACTGTTTTTT. Amino acids: CASSLAGTAGEKLFF.

This clone has a single count. The genes are TRBV7-8 and TRBJ2-1; D perhaps matches TRBD1 (5 bases). Between the trimmed V and J ends, which lost 4 bases and 9 bases, there was a span of 10 bases. Germline V gives CDR1 SGHVS, CDR2 FQNEAQ. The CDR3 is 12 amino acids. The DNA of the CDR3 is TGTGCCAGCAGCTCGAGACAGATTGAGCAGTTCTTC. It is translated as CASSSRQIEQFF.

This sequence joins TRBV18 and TRBJ1-1, with TRBD1 as a possible D gene (5 bases). Germline V gene sequence: CDR1 KGHSH, CDR2 LQKENI. V lost 4 bases to trimming and J lost 4 bases, with 13 bases between them. CDR3 size: 14 residues. The CDR3 sequence is CASSRSGDGTEAFF. In DNA, the CDR3 is TGTGCCAGCTCACGATCTGGGGACGGCACTGAAGCTTTCTTT.

The gene calls are TRBV30 and TRBJ2-7, with 10 bases matching TRBD2. The CDR3 has 13 residues. The J segment lost 4 bases and the V segment lost 4 bases, leaving 4 bases of the junction unmatched. Germline V gene data show CDR1 as GTSNPN and CDR2 as SVGIG (reference sequence). The CDR3 region is CAWTSGSPYEQYF. Written as DNA, the CDR3 is TGTGCCTGGACTAGCGGGAGCCCGTACGAGCAGTACTTC.

The rearrangement links TRBV5-5 to TRBJ2-3, with D unclear. Per germline, CDR1 SGHKS and CDR2 YYEKEE (reference sequence). Trimming left V 2 bases short and J 0 bases short, with 4 bases between. The CDR3 runs to 13 residues. The CDR3 loop reads CASSLYSTDTQYF. The CDR3 bases are TGTGCCAGCAGCTTATACAGCACAGATACGCAGTATTTT.

This clone has more than one count but fewer than ten. The chain combines TRBV7-9 with TRBJ1-1; D call uncertain. CDR1 is SEHNR and CDR2 is FQNEAQ in the germline V gene (reference sequence). Trimming took 3 bases from V and 6 from J, leaving 11 bases between them. The CDR3 contains 13 residues. DNA of the CDR3: TGTGCCAGCAGCTTGGACCTTGTGGCTGAAGCTTTCTTT. Its translation: CASSLDLVAEAFF.

This clone showed up just once. The chain recombines TRBV5-1 with TRBJ2-5; the D gene could be TRBD1 or TRBD2 (5 bases each). CDR3 length equals 14 residues. V was shortened by 4 bases and J by 1 base, with 11 bases between the two germline ends. Germline assignment: CDR1 SGHRS and CDR2 YFSETQ. The DNA for the CDR3 is TGCGCCAGCAGCCCTCGGGACGGCCAAGAGACCCAGTACTTC. Protein product: CASSPRDGQETQYF. Supplemented by reference TRBV5-1 and TRBJ2-5, the full variable domain reads KAGVTQTPRYLIKTRGQQVTLSCSPISGHRSVSWYQQTPGQGLQFLFEYFSETQRNKGNFPGRFSGRQFSNSRSEMNVSTLELGDSALYLCASSPRDGQETQYFGPGTRLLVL.

The V call is TRBV9, the J call TRBJ2-3; maybe TRBD1 (6 bases). Trimming removed 2 bases at V and 5 bases at J, with 21 bases between. This CDR3 is 17 amino acids long. The germline V gene has CDR1 SGDLS and CDR2 YYNGEE. The CDR3 here is CASSVFARPETGDTQYF. CDR3 DNA: TGTGCCAGCAGCGTCTTCGCCCGGCCCGAGACAGGAGATACGCAGTATTTT.

The chain uses TRBV20-1 and TRBJ2-1; D is undetermined. There are 9 residues in the CDR3. Trimming stripped 8 bases from V and 10 bases from J, with 9 bases between. The germline CDR1 and CDR2 sequences are DFQATT and SNEGSKA (reference sequence). The CDR3 coding sequence is TGCAGTCCTGTTCCGGAGCAGTTCTTC. This codes for CSPVPEQFF.

This sequence joins TRBV5-6 and TRBJ2-1; the D is unclear. Deletions cut 4 bases from V and 3 bases from J, with 8 bases between. Germline V gene lookup returns CDR1 SGHDT and CDR2 YYEEEE. The CDR3 extends over 13 amino acids. CDR3 coding DNA: TGTGCCAGCAGCGTGGCAGTCTACAATGAGCAGTTCTTC. Protein product: CASSVAVYNEQFF. Full variable domain (rest looked up from reference TRBV5-6 and TRBJ2-1): DAGVTQSPTHLIKTRGQQVTLRCSPKSGHDTVSWYQQALGQGPQFIFQYYEEEERQRGNFPDRFSGHQFPNYSSELNVNALLLGDSALYLCASSVAVYNEQFFGPGTRLTVL.

CDR3 sequence: CASSFGQGLSSYNSPLHF. CDR3 bases: TGTGCCAGCAGCTTTGGACAGGGGCTTAGCTCCTATAATTCACCCCTCCACTTT. The rearrangement links TRBV5-6 to TRBJ1-6, with 9 bases lining up with TRBD1. The CDR3 spans 18 residues. Germline lookup yields CDR1 SGHDT and CDR2 YYEEEE. V trimming: 2 bases; J trimming: 0 bases; junction bases outside the gene matches: 6.

This clone was seen just once. The genes are TRBV5-5 and TRBJ1-5; D perhaps matches TRBD1 (6 bases). The CDR3 totals 15 residues. Trimming took off 4 bases at V and 9 bases at J, with 20 bases between the two ends. CDR1 is SGHKS and CDR2 is YYEKEE in the germline V gene (reference sequence). This CDR3 is CASSRAGTVTGPQHF. CDR3 nucleotides: TGTGCCAGCAGCCGTGCCGGGACGGTGACAGGGCCCCAGCATTTT.

The rearrangement joins TRBV11-2 to TRBJ1-1; D not certain. This CDR3 has 15 amino acids. The V end was cut by 2 bases, the J end by 2 bases, with 12 bases between. Germline values: CDR1 SGHAT, CDR2 FQNNGV. For the CDR3, the DNA is TGTGCCAGCAGCTTAAGAGGCGTCGATAACACTGAAGCTTTCTTT. Residues: CASSLRGVDNTEAFF. Looking up the rest from reference TRBV11-2 and TRBJ1-1 gives the full variable domain: EAGVAQSPRYKIIEKRQSVAFWCNPISGHATLYWYQQILGQGPKLLIQFQNNGVVDDSQLPKDRFSAERLKGVDSTLKIQPAKLEDSAVYLCASSLRGVDNTEAFFGQGTRLTVV.

This sequence joins TRBV5-6 and TRBJ1-5; TRBD1 might be the D (6 bases). Germline CDR1 and CDR2: SGHDT and YYEEEE. The V gene lost 1 base and the J gene lost 5 bases, with 13 bases spanning the gap. There are 15 residues in the CDR3. CDR3 amino acids: CASSLQGLGDQPQHF. As DNA, the CDR3 is TGTGCCAGCAGCTTGCAGGGGCTGGGTGATCAGCCCCAGCATTTT.

This clone was seen only once. The chain is built from TRBV7-8 and TRBJ2-7, with TRBD2 matching 8 bases. V trimming: 9 bases; J trimming: 4 bases; junction bases outside the gene matches: 11. Germline lookup yields CDR1 SGHVS and CDR2 FQNEAQ. This CDR3 has 14 residues. CDR3: CASIGGSGSYEQYF. In nucleotides, the CDR3 is TGTGCCAGTATCGGGGGCAGCGGGAGTTACGAGCAGTACTTC.

The chain joins TRBV5-1 to TRBJ1-2, with D hard to call. Per the germline V gene, CDR1 is SGHRS and CDR2 is YFSETQ. This CDR3 comprises 14 residues. Between the trimmed V and J ends, which lost 4 bases and 3 bases, there was a span of 13 bases. CDR3 amino acids: CASSQDGADYGYTF. The CDR3 region has the DNA TGCGCCAGCAGCCAGGACGGAGCCGACTATGGCTACACCTTC.

The rearrangement uses TRBV7-2 and TRBJ1-2, with a tentative D call TRBD1 (6 bases). V lost 2 bases and J 3 bases, leaving 7 bases between the germline ends. CDR1 and CDR2 from the germline V gene are SGHTA and FQGNSA. This CDR3 is 13 amino acids long. The CDR3: CASSLRQDYGYTF. The CDR3 nucleotides read TGTGCCAGCAGCTTACGACAGGACTATGGCTACACCTTC.

CDR3: CASNTRGDRAWAYEQYF. CDR3 coding DNA: TGTGCCAGCAACACCCGTGGGGATCGGGCCTGGGCCTACGAGCAGTACTTC. V and J are TRBV28 and TRBJ2-7; D is unclear. The CDR3 is made up of 17 amino acids. Trimming took off 7 bases at V and 2 bases at J, with 24 bases between the two ends. Germline V gives CDR1 MDHEN, CDR2 SYDVKM.